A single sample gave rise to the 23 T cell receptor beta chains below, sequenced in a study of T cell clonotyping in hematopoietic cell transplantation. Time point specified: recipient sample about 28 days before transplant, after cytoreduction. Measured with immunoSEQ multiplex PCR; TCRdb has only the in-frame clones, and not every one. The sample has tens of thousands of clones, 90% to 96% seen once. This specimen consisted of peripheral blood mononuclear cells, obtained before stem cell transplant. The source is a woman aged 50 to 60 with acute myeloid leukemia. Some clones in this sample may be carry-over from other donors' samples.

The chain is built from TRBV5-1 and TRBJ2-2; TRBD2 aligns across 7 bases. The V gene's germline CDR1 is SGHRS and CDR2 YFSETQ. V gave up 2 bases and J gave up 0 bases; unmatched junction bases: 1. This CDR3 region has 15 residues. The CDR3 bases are TGCGCCAGCAGCTTCGGGGGGTCGAACACCGGGGAGCTGTTTTTT. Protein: CASSFGGSNTGELFF.

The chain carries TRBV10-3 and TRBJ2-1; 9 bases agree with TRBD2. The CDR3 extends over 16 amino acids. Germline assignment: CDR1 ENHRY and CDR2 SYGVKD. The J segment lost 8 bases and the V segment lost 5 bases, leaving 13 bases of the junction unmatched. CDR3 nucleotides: TGTGCCATCAGTTACTTCTCGGTAGCGGGAGTGGATGAGCAGTTCTTC. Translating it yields CAISYFSVAGVDEQFF.

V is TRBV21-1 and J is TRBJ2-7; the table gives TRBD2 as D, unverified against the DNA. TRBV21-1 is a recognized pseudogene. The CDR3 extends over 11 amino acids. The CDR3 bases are TGTGCCAGCAGCAAAGGCGACGAGCAGTACTTC. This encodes CASSKGDEQYF.

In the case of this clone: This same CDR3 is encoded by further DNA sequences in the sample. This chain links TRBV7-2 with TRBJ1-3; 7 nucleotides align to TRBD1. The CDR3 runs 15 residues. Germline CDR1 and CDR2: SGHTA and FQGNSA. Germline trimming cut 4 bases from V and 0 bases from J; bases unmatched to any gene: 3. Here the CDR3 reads CASSSGQISGNTIYF. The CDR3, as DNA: TGTGCCAGCAGCTCGGGACAGATCTCTGGAAACACCATATATTTT.

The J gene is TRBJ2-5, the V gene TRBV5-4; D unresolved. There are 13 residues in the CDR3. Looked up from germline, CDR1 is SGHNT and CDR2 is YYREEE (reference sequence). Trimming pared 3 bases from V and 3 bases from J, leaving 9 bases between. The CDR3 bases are TGTGCCAGCAGCTCCCGGGTGGAAGAGACCCAGTACTTC. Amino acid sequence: CASSSRVEETQYF. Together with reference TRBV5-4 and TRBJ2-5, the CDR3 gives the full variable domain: ETGVTQSPTHLIKTRGQQVTLRCSSQSGHNTVSWYQQALGQGPQFIFQYYREEENGRGNFPPRFSGLQFPNYSSELNVNALELDDSALYLCASSSRVEETQYFGPGTRLLVL.

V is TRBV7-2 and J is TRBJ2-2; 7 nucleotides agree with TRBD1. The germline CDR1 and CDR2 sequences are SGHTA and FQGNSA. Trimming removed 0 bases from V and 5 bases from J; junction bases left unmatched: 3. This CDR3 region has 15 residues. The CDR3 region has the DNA TGTGCCAGCAGCTTAGCGGGGACAGCTACCGGGGAGCTGTTTTTT. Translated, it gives CASSLAGTATGELFF.

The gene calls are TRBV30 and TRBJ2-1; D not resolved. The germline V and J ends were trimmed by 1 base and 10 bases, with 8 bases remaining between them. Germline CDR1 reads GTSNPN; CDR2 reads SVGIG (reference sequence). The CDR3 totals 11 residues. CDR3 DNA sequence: TGTGCCTGGAGTGCCCCAAGGGAGCAGTTCTTC. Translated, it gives CAWSAPREQFF.

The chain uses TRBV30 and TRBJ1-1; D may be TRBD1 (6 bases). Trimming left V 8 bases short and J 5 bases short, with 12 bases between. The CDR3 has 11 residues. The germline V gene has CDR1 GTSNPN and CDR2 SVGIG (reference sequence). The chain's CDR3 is CARTEGTEAFF. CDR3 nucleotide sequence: TGTGCCAGGACAGAGGGGACTGAAGCTTTCTTT.

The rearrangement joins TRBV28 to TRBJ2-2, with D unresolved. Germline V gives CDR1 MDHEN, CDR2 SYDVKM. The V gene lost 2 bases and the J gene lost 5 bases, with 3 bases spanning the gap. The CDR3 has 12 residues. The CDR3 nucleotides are TGTGCCAGCAGTTTAAGGACCGGGGAGCTGTTTTTT. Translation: CASSLRTGELFF.

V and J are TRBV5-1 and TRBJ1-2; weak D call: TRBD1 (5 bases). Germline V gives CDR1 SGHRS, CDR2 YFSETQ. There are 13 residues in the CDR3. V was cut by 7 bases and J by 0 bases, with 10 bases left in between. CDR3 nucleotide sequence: TGCGCCAGCTCGGACACTTCTAACTATGGCTACACCTTC. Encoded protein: CASSDTSNYGYTF.

This CDR3 is CASSKLQGAPDYGYTF. The CDR3 DNA follows: TGTGCCAGTAGTAAACTTCAGGGGGCCCCCGACTATGGCTACACCTTC. The chain carries TRBV19 and TRBJ1-2, with 8 bases lining up with TRBD1. CDR1 is LNHDA, CDR2 SQIVND, per germline (reference sequence). J gave up 3 bases and V 4 bases, and 10 bases lay outside the gene matches. This CDR3 has 16 amino acids.

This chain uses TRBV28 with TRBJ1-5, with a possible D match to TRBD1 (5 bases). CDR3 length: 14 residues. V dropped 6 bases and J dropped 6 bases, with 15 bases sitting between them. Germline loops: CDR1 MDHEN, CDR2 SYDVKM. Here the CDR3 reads CASRRTMQVQPQHF. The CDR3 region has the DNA TGTGCCAGCAGGAGGACAATGCAGGTTCAGCCCCAGCATTTT.

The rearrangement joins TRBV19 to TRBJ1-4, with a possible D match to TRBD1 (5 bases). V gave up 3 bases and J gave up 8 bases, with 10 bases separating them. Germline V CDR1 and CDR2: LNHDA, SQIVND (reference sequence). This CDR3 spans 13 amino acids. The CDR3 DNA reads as TGTGCCAGTAGTATCAGGGTCAGCGAAAAACTGTTTTTT. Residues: CASSIRVSEKLFF.

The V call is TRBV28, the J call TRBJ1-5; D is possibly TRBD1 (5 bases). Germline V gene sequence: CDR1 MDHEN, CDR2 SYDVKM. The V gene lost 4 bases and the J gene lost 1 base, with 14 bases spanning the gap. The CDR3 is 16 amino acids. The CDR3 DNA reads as TGTGCCAGCAGTTCCGCCCTTAGGGGAAGCAATCAGCCCCAGCATTTT. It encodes CASSSALRGSNQPQHF.

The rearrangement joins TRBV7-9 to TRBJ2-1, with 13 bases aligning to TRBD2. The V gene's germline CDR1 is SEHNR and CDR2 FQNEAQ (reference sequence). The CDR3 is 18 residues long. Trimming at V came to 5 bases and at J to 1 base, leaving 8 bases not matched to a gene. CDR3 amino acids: CASSPRLAGGTSYNEQFF. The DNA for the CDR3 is TGTGCCAGCAGCCCTCGACTAGCGGGGGGTACATCCTACAATGAGCAGTTCTTC.

CDR3 in amino acids: CASSDRGGAYNEQFF. In nucleotides, the CDR3 is TGTGCCAGCAGTGATAGAGGGGGAGCCTACAATGAGCAGTTCTTC. This rearrangement joins TRBV25-1 to TRBJ2-1; the D gene is possibly TRBD1 (6 bases). Trimming took 3 bases from V and 2 from J, leaving 11 bases between them. CDR3 size: 15 residues. CDR1 is MGHDK, CDR2 SYGVNS, per germline.

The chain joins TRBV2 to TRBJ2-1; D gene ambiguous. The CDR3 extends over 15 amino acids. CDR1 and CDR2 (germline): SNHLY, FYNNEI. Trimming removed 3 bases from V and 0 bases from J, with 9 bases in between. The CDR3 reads CASSDHPRSYNEQFF. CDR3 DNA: TGTGCCAGCAGTGACCACCCACGCTCCTACAATGAGCAGTTCTTC. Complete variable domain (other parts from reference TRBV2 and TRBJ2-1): EPEVTQTPSHQVTQMGQEVILRCVPISNHLYFYWYRQILGQKVEFLVSFYNNEISEKSEIFDDQFSVERPDGSNFTLKIRSTKLEDSAMYFCASSDHPRSYNEQFFGPGTRLTVL.

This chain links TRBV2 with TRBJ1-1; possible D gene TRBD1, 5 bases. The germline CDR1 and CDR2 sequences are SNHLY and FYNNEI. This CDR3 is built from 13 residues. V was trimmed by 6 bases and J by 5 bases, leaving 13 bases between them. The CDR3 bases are TGTGCCAGCAGAGCCGGGACCGAGACTGAAGCTTTCTTT. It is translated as CASRAGTETEAFF.

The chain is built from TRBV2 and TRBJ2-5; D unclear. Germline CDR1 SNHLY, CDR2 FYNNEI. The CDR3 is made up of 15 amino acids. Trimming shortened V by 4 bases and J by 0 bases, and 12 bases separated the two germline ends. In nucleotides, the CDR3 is TGTGCCAGCAGTGGTCGTAGCAGGAACCAAGAGACCCAGTACTTC. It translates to CASSGRSRNQETQYF.

The DNA for the CDR3 is TGCAGCGTTGAAACAGGGGACAGCTCCTACGAGCAGTACTTC. Its translation is CSVETGDSSYEQYF. The gene calls are TRBV29-1 and TRBJ2-7; 7 nucleotides match TRBD1. From germline, CDR1 is SQVTM and CDR2 ANQGSEA. V gave up 2 bases and J gave up 0 bases; unmatched junction bases: 4. The CDR3 spans 14 residues.

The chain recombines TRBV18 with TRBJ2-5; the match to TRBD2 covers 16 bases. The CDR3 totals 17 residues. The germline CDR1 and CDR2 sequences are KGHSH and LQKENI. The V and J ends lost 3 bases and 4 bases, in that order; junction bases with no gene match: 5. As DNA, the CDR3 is TGTGCCAGCTCACCGTCGGGACTAGCGGGAGGGGCAGAGACCCAGTACTTC. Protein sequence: CASSPSGLAGGAETQYF.

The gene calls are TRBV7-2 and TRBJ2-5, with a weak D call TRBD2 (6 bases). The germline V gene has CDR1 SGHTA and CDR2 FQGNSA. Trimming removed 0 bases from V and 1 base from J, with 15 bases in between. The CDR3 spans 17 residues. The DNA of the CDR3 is TGTGCCAGCAGCTTAGCACTGCGGGCGGGGATCCAAGAGACCCAGTACTTC. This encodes CASSLALRAGIQETQYF.

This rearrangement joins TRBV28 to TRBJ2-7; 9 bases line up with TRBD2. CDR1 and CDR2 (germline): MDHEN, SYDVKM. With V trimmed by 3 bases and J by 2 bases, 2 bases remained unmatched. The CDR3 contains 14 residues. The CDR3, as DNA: TGTGCCAGCAGTTTGGGCGGGAGGGCCTACGAGCAGTACTTC. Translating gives CASSLGGRAYEQYF. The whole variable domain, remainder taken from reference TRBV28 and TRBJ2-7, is DVKVTQSSRYLVKRTGEKVFLECVQDMDHENMFWYRQDPGLGLRLIYFSYDVKMKEKGDIPEGYSVSREKKERFSLILESASTNQTSMYLCASSLGGRAYEQYFGPGTRLTVT.